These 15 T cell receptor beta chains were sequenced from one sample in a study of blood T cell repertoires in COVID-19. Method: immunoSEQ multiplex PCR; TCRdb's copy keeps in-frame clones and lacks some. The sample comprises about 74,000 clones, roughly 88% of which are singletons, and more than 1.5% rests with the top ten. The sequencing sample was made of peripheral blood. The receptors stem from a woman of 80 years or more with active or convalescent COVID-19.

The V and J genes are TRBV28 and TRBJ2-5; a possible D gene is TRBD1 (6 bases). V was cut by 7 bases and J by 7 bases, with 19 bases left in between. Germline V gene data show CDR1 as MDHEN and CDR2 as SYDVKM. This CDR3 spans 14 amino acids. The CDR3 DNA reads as TGTGCCAGCACCCGATCGGGGACATTTAGGACCCAGTACTTC. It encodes CASTRSGTFRTQYF.

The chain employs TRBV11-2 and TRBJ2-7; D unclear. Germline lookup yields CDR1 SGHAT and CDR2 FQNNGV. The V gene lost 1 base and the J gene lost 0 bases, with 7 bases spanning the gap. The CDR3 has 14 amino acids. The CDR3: CASSLGSVSYEQYF. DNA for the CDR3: TGTGCCAGCAGCTTAGGCTCGGTCTCCTACGAGCAGTACTTC.

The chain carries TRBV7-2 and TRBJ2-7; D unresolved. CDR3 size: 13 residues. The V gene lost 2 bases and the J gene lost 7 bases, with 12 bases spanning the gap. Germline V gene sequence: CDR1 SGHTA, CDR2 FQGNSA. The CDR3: CASSLTQAIEQYF. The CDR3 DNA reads TGTGCCAGCAGCTTAACCCAGGCAATAGAGCAGTACTTC.

The CDR3 sequence: CAWSVSRDNTDTQYF. The DNA for the CDR3 is TGTGCCTGGAGTGTATCGCGGGATAACACAGATACGCAGTATTTT. The chain uses TRBV30 and TRBJ2-3; D is possibly TRBD2 (6 bases). CDR1 is GTSNPN and CDR2 is SVGIG in the germline V gene (reference sequence). The CDR3 spans 15 residues. V lost 0 bases and J lost 2, with 12 bases in between.

CDR3 in DNA: TGTGCCAGCAGTTACGGTGCGGGGATTCCCTACGAGCAGTACTTC. The encoded protein is CASSYGAGIPYEQYF. The gene calls are TRBV6-5 and TRBJ2-7; D is perhaps TRBD2 (6 bases). Looked up from germline, CDR1 is MNHEY and CDR2 is SVGAGI. Deletions cut 2 bases from V and 2 bases from J, with 13 bases between. The CDR3 is 15 amino acids.

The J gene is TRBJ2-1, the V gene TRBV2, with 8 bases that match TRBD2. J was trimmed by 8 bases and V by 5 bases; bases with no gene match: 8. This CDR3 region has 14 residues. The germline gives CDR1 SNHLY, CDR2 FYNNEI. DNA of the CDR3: TGTGCCAGCAGTTGGCCAGCGGGAGCGGATGAGCAGTTCTTC. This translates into CASSWPAGADEQFF.

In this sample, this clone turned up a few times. CDR3 residues: CASSLDTGRNSPLHF. Written as DNA, the CDR3 is TGCGCCAGCAGCTTAGACACAGGGCGCAATTCACCCCTCCACTTT. The chain joins TRBV5-1 to TRBJ1-6; D is possibly TRBD1 (6 bases). The ends were cut back, 2 bases at V and 7 bases at J, with 13 bases in the middle. Per the germline V gene, CDR1 is SGHRS and CDR2 is YFSETQ. The CDR3 spans 15 residues. Supplemented by reference TRBV5-1 and TRBJ1-6, the full variable domain reads KAGVTQTPRYLIKTRGQQVTLSCSPISGHRSVSWYQQTPGQGLQFLFEYFSETQRNKGNFPGRFSGRQFSNSRSEMNVSTLELGDSALYLCASSLDTGRNSPLHFGNGTRLTVT.

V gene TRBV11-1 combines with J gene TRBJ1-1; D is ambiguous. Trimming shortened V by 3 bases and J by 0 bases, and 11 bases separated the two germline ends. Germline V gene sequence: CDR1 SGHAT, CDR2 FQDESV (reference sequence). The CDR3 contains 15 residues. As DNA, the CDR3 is TGTGCCAGCAGCTTCATACAGTCCATGAACACTGAAGCTTTCTTT. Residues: CASSFIQSMNTEAFF.

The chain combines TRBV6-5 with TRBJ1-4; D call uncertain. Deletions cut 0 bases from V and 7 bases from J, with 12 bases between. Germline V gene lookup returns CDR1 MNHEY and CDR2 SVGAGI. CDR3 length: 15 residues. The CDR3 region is CASSYSGSSGEKLFF. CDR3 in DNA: TGTGCCAGCAGTTACTCCGGGTCGTCTGGTGAAAAACTGTTTTTT.

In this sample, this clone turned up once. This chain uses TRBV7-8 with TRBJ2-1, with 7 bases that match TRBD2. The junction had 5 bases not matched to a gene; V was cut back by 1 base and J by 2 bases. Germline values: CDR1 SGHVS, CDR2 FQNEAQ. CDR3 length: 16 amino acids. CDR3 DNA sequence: TGTGCCAGCAGCTTAGAGACTAGCAGCACCTACAATGAGCAGTTCTTC. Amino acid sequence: CASSLETSSTYNEQFF.

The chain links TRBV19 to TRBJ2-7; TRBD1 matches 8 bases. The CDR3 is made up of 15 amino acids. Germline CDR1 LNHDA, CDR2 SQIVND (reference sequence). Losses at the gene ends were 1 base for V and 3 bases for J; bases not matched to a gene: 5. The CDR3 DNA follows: TGTGCCAGTAGTATAGCAGGGGGCCAGGGCTACGAGCAGTACTTC. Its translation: CASSIAGGQGYEQYF.

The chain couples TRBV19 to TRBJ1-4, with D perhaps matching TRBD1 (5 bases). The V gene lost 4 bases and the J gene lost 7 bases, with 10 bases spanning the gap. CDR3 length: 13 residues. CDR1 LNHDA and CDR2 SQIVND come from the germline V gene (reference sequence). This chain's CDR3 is CASSTRQIEKLFF. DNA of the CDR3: TGTGCCAGTAGTACCCGACAGATTGAAAAACTGTTTTTT.

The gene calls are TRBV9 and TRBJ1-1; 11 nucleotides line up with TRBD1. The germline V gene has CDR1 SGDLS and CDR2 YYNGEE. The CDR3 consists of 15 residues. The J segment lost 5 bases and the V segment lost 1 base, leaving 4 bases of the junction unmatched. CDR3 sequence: CASSVRDRGGTEAFF. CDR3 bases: TGTGCCAGCAGCGTAAGGGACAGGGGGGGGACTGAAGCTTTCTTT.

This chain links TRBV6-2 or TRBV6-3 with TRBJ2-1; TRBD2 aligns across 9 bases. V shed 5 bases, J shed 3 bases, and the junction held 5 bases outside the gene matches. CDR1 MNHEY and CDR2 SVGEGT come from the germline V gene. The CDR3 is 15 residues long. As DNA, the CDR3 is TGTGCCAGCAGTAAAACTAGCGGGCTCTACAATGAGCAGTTCTTC. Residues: CASSKTSGLYNEQFF.

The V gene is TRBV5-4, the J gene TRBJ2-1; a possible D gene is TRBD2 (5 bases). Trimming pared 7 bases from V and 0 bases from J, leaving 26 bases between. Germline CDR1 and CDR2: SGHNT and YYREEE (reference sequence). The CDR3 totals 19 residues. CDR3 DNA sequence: TGTGCCAGCCGAACGCCGAAGCTAGCCGAACCGAGCTCCTACAATGAGCAGTTCTTC. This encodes CASRTPKLAEPSSYNEQFF. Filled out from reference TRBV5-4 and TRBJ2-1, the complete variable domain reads ETGVTQSPTHLIKTRGQQVTLRCSSQSGHNTVSWYQQALGQGPQFIFQYYREEENGRGNFPPRFSGLQFPNYSSELNVNALELDDSALYLCASRTPKLAEPSSYNEQFFGPGTRLTVL.